The 14 T cell receptor beta chains below come from one sample, sequenced in a study of blood T cell repertoires in COVID-19. Using immunoSEQ multiplex PCR, the repertoire was profiled, and TCRdb retains in-frame clones only, with some absent. Found here are approximately 360,000 clones, roughly 89% of them singletons; the top ten hold 6.5% to 7%. Sequencing was done on a sample of peripheral blood. The receptors come from a man between 18 and 29 years old with active or convalescent COVID-19.

This clone was observed a handful of times. The V and J genes are TRBV3-1 (or the pseudogene TRBV3-2) and TRBJ1-2, with D possibly TRBD1 on 6 matching bases. V lost 1 base, J lost 7 bases, and 16 bases lay in between. The CDR3 sequence is 15 residues long. In germline, CDR1 is LGHDT, CDR2 YNNKEL (reference sequence). The CDR3 spells CASSQGVQGRGGYTF. CDR3 DNA sequence: TGTGCCAGCAGCCAAGGGGTACAGGGAAGAGGTGGCTACACCTTC.

V usage is TRBV5-5 and J usage is TRBJ2-5; 7 bases map to TRBD1. CDR1 is SGHKS and CDR2 is YYEKEE in the germline V gene (reference sequence). Germline trimming cut 4 bases from V and 0 bases from J; bases unmatched to any gene: 12. The CDR3 runs to 17 residues. The CDR3 DNA sequence: TGTGCCAGCAGCCGCCTGGTGGGACAGTTGTACCAAGAGACCCAGTACTTC. The encoded protein is CASSRLVGQLYQETQYF. The variable domain in full, with the rest retrieved from reference TRBV5-5 and TRBJ2-5, is DAGVTQSPTHLIKTRGQQVTLRCSPISGHKSVSWYQQVLGQGPQFIFQYYEKEERGRGNFPDRFSARQFPNYSSELNVNALLLGDSALYLCASSRLVGQLYQETQYFGPGTRLLVL.

This clone was seen once. The chain is built from TRBV7-2 and TRBJ1-1; D might be TRBD1 (5 bases). V was trimmed by 6 bases and J by 1 base, leaving 12 bases between them. The germline gives CDR1 SGHTA, CDR2 FQGNSA. This CDR3 spans 14 amino acids. The CDR3 reads CASSYRGGNTEAFF. The DNA for the CDR3 is TGTGCCAGCAGTTACCGGGGGGGGAACACTGAAGCTTTCTTT.

V gene TRBV5-6 combines with J gene TRBJ2-2, with D uncertain. Germline lookup yields CDR1 SGHDT and CDR2 YYEEEE. Deletions cut 4 bases from V and 6 bases from J, with 19 bases between. This CDR3 has 16 amino acids. The CDR3 loop reads CASSRPLTRIAGELFF. The DNA for the CDR3 is TGTGCCAGCAGCCGCCCCCTCACCAGGATCGCCGGGGAGCTGTTTTTT.

The chain has TRBV6-5 and TRBJ1-6; D is undetermined. Germline values: CDR1 MNHEY, CDR2 SVGAGI. Trimming took off 4 bases at V and 7 bases at J, with 14 bases between the two ends. The CDR3 extends over 15 amino acids. The CDR3 is CASSSDPGGNSPLHF. CDR3 bases: TGTGCCAGCAGTTCCGACCCGGGAGGGAATTCACCCCTCCACTTT.

V is TRBV28 and J is TRBJ1-5; no reliable D call. The CDR3 contains 15 residues. The germline V gene encodes CDR1 MDHEN and CDR2 SYDVKM. V shed 4 bases and J shed 0 bases, with 10 bases lying between them. CDR3 bases: TGTGCCAGCAGTTCGCTGGGAGGTAGCAATCAGCCCCAGCATTTT. Its protein product is CASSSLGGSNQPQHF.

The V call is TRBV28, the J call TRBJ1-5, with D perhaps TRBD1 (6 bases). Trimming cost V 8 bases and J 4 bases, with 12 bases left between them. This CDR3 spans 13 amino acids. CDR1 and CDR2 (germline): MDHEN, SYDVKM. CDR3 region: CASRGRGNQPQHF. As DNA, the CDR3 is TGTGCCAGCCGCGGTAGGGGGAATCAGCCCCAGCATTTT.

V gene TRBV9 combines with J gene TRBJ1-4, with D possibly matching TRBD1 (6 bases). Germline-derived CDR1 and CDR2 are SGDLS and YYNGEE. The V end lost 3 bases, the J end lost 7 bases, and 13 bases lay between the germline ends. The CDR3 has 14 amino acids. The CDR3 is CASSATGRGEKLFF. CDR3 DNA: TGTGCCAGCAGCGCGACAGGCAGGGGTGAAAAACTGTTTTTT.

The genes are TRBV25-1 and TRBJ2-5; TRBD1 agrees at 11 bases. Germline V lookup: CDR1 MGHDK, CDR2 SYGVNS. This CDR3 contains 12 residues. V dropped 8 bases and J dropped 9; count of bases not matched to a gene: 5. CDR3 DNA sequence: TGTGCCAGCGGGGGGACAGGGGGTTCCCAGTACTTC. Amino acids: CASGGTGGSQYF.

The V call is TRBV4-1, the J call TRBJ2-5; D perhaps matches TRBD1 (6 bases). The CDR3 contains 15 residues. Looked up from germline, CDR1 is MGHRA and CDR2 is YSYEKL. The V and J ends lost 4 bases and 2 bases respectively, with 14 bases between them. The CDR3 loop is CASSLERGWQETQYF. Written as DNA, the CDR3 is TGCGCCAGCAGCCTGGAAAGGGGGTGGCAAGAGACCCAGTACTTC.

This chain uses TRBV7-2 with TRBJ2-4; a weak D match, TRBD1 (7 bases). Germline loops: CDR1 SGHTA, CDR2 FQGNSA. This CDR3 comprises 17 residues. Trimming cost V 5 bases and J 0 bases, with 17 bases left between them. The CDR3 loop is CASSPGGLPSAKNIQYF. The DNA of the CDR3 is TGTGCCAGCAGCCCAGGGGGGCTACCATCAGCCAAAAACATTCAGTACTTC.

The CDR3 region has the DNA TGCAGCGTGACACAGGGGGGAAACTACGAGCAGTACTTC. This codes for CSVTQGGNYEQYF. The J gene is TRBJ2-7, the V gene TRBV29-1, with TRBD1 matching 8 bases. With V trimmed by 6 bases and J by 3 bases, 7 bases remained unmatched. Germline-derived CDR1 and CDR2 are SQVTM and ANQGSEA. The CDR3 is made up of 13 amino acids.

This clone was counted a few times. V usage is TRBV6-4 and J usage is TRBJ2-2; no clear D gene. V was shortened by 6 bases and J by 0 bases, with 8 bases between the two germline ends. The CDR3 is made up of 14 amino acids. Germline values: CDR1 MRHNA, CDR2 SNTAGT. For the CDR3, the DNA is TGTGCCAGCAGACTCATTGCGAACACCGGGGAGCTGTTTTTT. Translating gives CASRLIANTGELFF.

The chain uses TRBV6-5 and TRBJ2-7; a possible D gene is TRBD1 (5 bases). The CDR3 has 14 amino acids. V was clipped by 8 bases and J by 5 bases, with 19 bases between them. The germline V gene has CDR1 MNHEY and CDR2 SVGAGI. The CDR3, as DNA: TGTGCCAGCTCTTCGGACACCATGCGTGACGAGCAGTACTTC. The encoded protein is CASSSDTMRDEQYF.